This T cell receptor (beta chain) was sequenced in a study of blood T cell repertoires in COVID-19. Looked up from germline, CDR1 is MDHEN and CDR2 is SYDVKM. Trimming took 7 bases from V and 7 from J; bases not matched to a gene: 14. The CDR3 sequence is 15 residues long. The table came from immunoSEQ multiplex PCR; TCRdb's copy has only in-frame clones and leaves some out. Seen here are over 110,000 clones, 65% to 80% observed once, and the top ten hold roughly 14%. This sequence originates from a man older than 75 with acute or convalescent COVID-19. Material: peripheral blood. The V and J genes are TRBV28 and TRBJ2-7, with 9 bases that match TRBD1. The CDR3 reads CASTPSQGAVGEQYF. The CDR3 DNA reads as TGTGCCAGCACGCCCTCACAGGGGGCGGTGGGGGAGCAGTACTTC.